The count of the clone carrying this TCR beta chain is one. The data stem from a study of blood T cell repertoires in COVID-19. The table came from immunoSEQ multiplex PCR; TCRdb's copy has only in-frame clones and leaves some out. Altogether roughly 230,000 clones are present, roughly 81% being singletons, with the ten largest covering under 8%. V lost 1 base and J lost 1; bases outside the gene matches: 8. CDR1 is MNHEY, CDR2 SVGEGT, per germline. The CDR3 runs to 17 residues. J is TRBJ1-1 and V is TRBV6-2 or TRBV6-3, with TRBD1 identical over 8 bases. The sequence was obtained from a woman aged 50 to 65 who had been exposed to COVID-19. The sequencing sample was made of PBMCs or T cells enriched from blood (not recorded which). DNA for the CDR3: TGTGCCAGCAGTTACTGGGACAGGCACGGAAAGAACACTGAAGCTTTCTTT. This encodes CASSYWDRHGKNTEAFF.